The entry below gives a single T cell receptor (beta chain) sequence along with its context. What it recognizes is unknown. These data belong to a study of T and B cells in COVID-19 patients. Turning to the study itself: Recovered patients mostly had mild to moderate COVID-19 managed as outpatients. Active-infection patients were older, median 67 years, than recovered patients, median about 32 years.

From blood, about 240-500 ng of genomic DNA served as TRB template. V was pared by 6 bases and J by 0 bases, with 12 bases between. There are 15 residues in the CDR3. Germline V gives CDR1 MNHNS, CDR2 SASEGT. BIOMED2 TRB-A/B primer pools were used in multiplex TRB PCR. One entry per CDR3 protein, called by TCRdb with MiXCR from the multiplex PCR reads. The table includes around 8,000 distinct CDR3 sequences, about 30% detected once. Whole-study findings and limits: In COVID-19 patients, T cell receptor beta variable and joining gene use was reportedly strongly skewed.

The sample consisted of blood. The receptor was isolated from a human donor with active COVID-19. The chain is built from TRBV6-1 and TRBJ1-3; no clear D gene. For the CDR3, the DNA is TGTGCCAGCAGATCCGGGATTTACTCTGGAAACACCATATATTTT. Amino acid sequence: CASRSGIYSGNTIYF.